Presented here are 27 T cell receptor beta chains from one specimen sequenced in a study of PD-L1 blockade in urothelial cancer. TCRdb keeps only in-frame clones here, not all; method: immunoSEQ multiplex PCR. The sample consists of 100,000 to 150,000 clones, 84% of them appearing once. Time point defined: pretreatment peripheral blood. Sequencing was performed on PBMCs, taken around atezolizumab (anti-PD-L1) treatment. The receptors were sampled from a man aged 45 to 65 with urothelial cancer.

The chain employs TRBV6-1 and TRBJ2-7; D unresolved. CDR3 length: 11 amino acids. CDR1 and CDR2 from the germline V gene are MNHNS and SASEGT. The V and J ends lost 6 bases and 3 bases respectively, with 6 bases between them. CDR3 bases: TGTGCCAGCAGGTTCAACTACGAGCAGTACTTC. Its translation: CASRFNYEQYF.

The J gene is TRBJ1-5, the V gene TRBV18, with D possibly matching TRBD1 (5 bases). V was shortened by 3 bases and J by 7 bases, with 7 bases between the two germline ends. The CDR3 covers 12 residues. In germline, CDR1 is KGHSH, CDR2 LQKENI. The CDR3 region is CASSPQGQPQHF. Here the CDR3 DNA reads TGTGCCAGCTCACCTCAGGGACAGCCCCAGCATTTT.

In DNA form, the CDR3 reads TGTGCCAGCAAAACAGGAGGCAATCAGCCCCAGCATTTT. Its protein product is CASKTGGNQPQHF. V is TRBV28 and J is TRBJ1-5, with D maybe TRBD1 (5 bases). CDR1 is MDHEN and CDR2 is SYDVKM in the germline V gene. The length of the CDR3 is 13 residues. Trimming took 7 bases from V and 2 from J, leaving 9 bases between them.

This clone was seen just once. Other DNA variants within this sample encode the same CDR3. The chain employs TRBV4-1 and TRBJ2-5, with D unresolved. Germline loops: CDR1 MGHRA, CDR2 YSYEKL. The V end lost 4 bases, the J end lost 5 bases, and 5 bases lay between the germline ends. The CDR3 covers 11 residues. In nucleotides, the CDR3 is TGCGCCAGCAGCCGAGGCGAGACCCAGTACTTC. It yields the protein CASSRGETQYF.

This chain links TRBV10-3 with TRBJ1-2, with D possibly matching TRBD1 (5 bases). The germline V gene encodes CDR1 ENHRY and CDR2 SYGVKD. V was shortened by 4 bases and J by 2 bases, with 11 bases between the two germline ends. The CDR3 spans 14 residues. The CDR3 sequence is CAISVDSRNYGYTF. The CDR3, as DNA: TGTGCCATCAGTGTAGACAGTCGAAACTATGGCTACACCTTC.

The rearrangement links TRBV27 to TRBJ2-7, with 12 bases fitting TRBD2. The CDR3 is 17 residues long. Germline V gene sequence: CDR1 MNHEY, CDR2 SMNVEV (reference sequence). V lost 5 bases and J lost 2; bases outside the gene matches: 10. CDR3: CASSPTLLAGGPYEQYF. CDR3 sequence (DNA): TGTGCCAGCAGTCCTACTCTACTAGCGGGAGGACCCTACGAGCAGTACTTC.

V is TRBV18 and J is TRBJ1-3; TRBD1 agrees at 9 bases. This CDR3 is built from 16 residues. V dropped 5 bases and J dropped 3; count of bases not matched to a gene: 8. The germline CDR1 and CDR2 sequences are KGHSH and LQKENI. The CDR3 coding sequence is TGTGCCAGCTCATCAGGGGGACAGGGAGATGGAAACACCATATATTTT. Translation: CASSSGGQGDGNTIYF. The complete variable domain, with remaining parts taken from reference TRBV18 and TRBJ1-3, reads NAGVMQNPRHLVRRRGQEARLRCSPMKGHSHVYWYRQLPEEGLKFMVYLQKENIIDESGMPKERFSAEFPKEGPSILRIQQVVRGDSAAYFCASSSGGQGDGNTIYFGEGSWLTVV.

The chain employs TRBV28 and TRBJ2-3; TRBD1 matches 12 bases. Trimming removed 4 bases from V and 6 bases from J; junction bases left unmatched: 8. CDR1 MDHEN and CDR2 SYDVKM come from the germline V gene. The length of the CDR3 is 16 residues. The CDR3 spells CASSYGTGGEADTQYF. CDR3 sequence (DNA): TGTGCCAGCAGTTATGGGACAGGGGGCGAGGCGGATACGCAGTATTTT.

This clone was seen a few times. This chain links TRBV5-1 with TRBJ1-5, with D unclear. The germline V and J ends were trimmed by 0 bases and 2 bases, with 6 bases remaining between them. CDR1 and CDR2 from the germline V gene are SGHRS and YFSETQ. This CDR3 is built from 14 residues. CDR3 amino acids: CASSLGSGNQPQHF. The DNA of the CDR3 is TGCGCCAGCAGCTTGGGGAGTGGCAATCAGCCCCAGCATTTT.

J is TRBJ1-2 and V is TRBV4-1, with 8 bases aligning to TRBD1. Germline loops: CDR1 MGHRA, CDR2 YSYEKL. Germline trimming cut 4 bases from V and 8 bases from J; bases unmatched to any gene: 9. This CDR3 region has 14 residues. CDR3 amino acids: CASSLPDRVGGYTF. DNA of the CDR3: TGCGCCAGCAGCCTCCCGGACAGGGTAGGAGGCTACACCTTC.

The rearrangement joins TRBV5-1 to TRBJ1-3; 8 bases line up with TRBD1. The J segment lost 0 bases and the V segment lost 0 bases, leaving 2 bases of the junction unmatched. The CDR3 is 16 residues long. Germline V CDR1 and CDR2: SGHRS, YFSETQ. CDR3 in amino acids: CASSLDGQGSGNTIYF. The CDR3 DNA reads TGCGCCAGCAGCTTGGACGGACAGGGCTCTGGAAACACCATATATTTT.

The chain uses TRBV11-2 and TRBJ2-6, with D perhaps TRBD2 (5 bases). Germline V gene sequence: CDR1 SGHAT, CDR2 FQNNGV. Trimming removed 7 bases from V and 2 bases from J, with 9 bases in between. This CDR3 has 14 amino acids. The CDR3 here is CASTLAAGANVLTF. The CDR3 DNA sequence: TGTGCCAGCACTCTAGCTGCTGGGGCCAACGTCCTGACTTTC.

V gene TRBV5-1 combines with J gene TRBJ2-2; 7 bases line up with TRBD2. The V gene's germline CDR1 is SGHRS and CDR2 YFSETQ. The CDR3 is 16 residues long. The junction had 11 bases not matched to a gene; V was cut back by 6 bases and J by 3 bases. The CDR3 sequence is CASIGGGPFDTGELFF. The CDR3, as DNA: TGCGCCAGCATCGGGGGAGGGCCTTTCGACACCGGGGAGCTGTTTTTT.

The V call is TRBV30, the J call TRBJ2-1, with D possibly being TRBD2 (5 bases). V was cut by 0 bases and J by 8 bases, with 26 bases left in between. The V gene's germline CDR1 is GTSNPN and CDR2 SVGIG (reference sequence). The CDR3 is 18 amino acids. CDR3 protein: CAWSVRGSRERLEDEQFF. CDR3 nucleotides: TGTGCCTGGAGTGTACGGGGATCGAGGGAGCGCTTGGAGGATGAGCAGTTCTTC.

The rearrangement links TRBV5-1 to TRBJ1-1; no clear D. The CDR3 has 16 amino acids. Trimming cost V 0 bases and J 0 bases, with 12 bases left between them. Germline V gene data show CDR1 as SGHRS and CDR2 as YFSETQ. CDR3 protein: CASSLARMTMNTEAFF. In nucleotides, the CDR3 is TGCGCCAGCAGCTTGGCCCGTATGACAATGAACACTGAAGCTTTCTTT.

The chain joins TRBV19 to TRBJ2-1; TRBD2 agrees at 11 bases. With 10 bases clipped from V and 5 bases from J, the junction kept 16 bases outside the gene matches. Germline CDR1 and CDR2: LNHDA and SQIVND (reference sequence). The CDR3 covers 17 residues. The CDR3 here is CATQRRTETSGNNEQFF. The DNA for the CDR3 is TGTGCCACCCAGCGGCGGACGGAGACTAGCGGGAACAATGAGCAGTTCTTC. The full variable domain, rest sourced from reference TRBV19 and TRBJ2-1, is DGGITQSPKYLFRKEGQNVTLSCEQNLNHDAMYWYRQDPGQGLRLIYYSQIVNDFQKGDIAEGYSVSREKKESFPLTVTSAQKNPTAFYLCATQRRTETSGNNEQFFGPGTRLTVL.

This rearrangement joins TRBV4-1 to TRBJ2-2; 12 bases line up with TRBD2. The CDR3 runs 20 residues. CDR1 is MGHRA and CDR2 is YSYEKL in the germline V gene. The ends lost 4 bases at V and 4 bases at J; junction bases unmatched: 16. Written as DNA, the CDR3 is TGCGCCAGCAGCCTAAATTCCGGTTACGGACTAGCGGGACTCACCGGGGAGCTGTTTTTT. Translation: CASSLNSGYGLAGLTGELFF.

The chain joins TRBV11-3 to TRBJ2-1; weak D call: TRBD1 (5 bases). Germline-derived CDR1 and CDR2 are SGHNT and YENEEA. This CDR3 is 16 amino acids long. Trimming removed 5 bases from V and 0 bases from J, with 14 bases in between. CDR3 residues: CASSGFGDSSYNEQFF. CDR3 DNA: TGTGCCAGCAGCGGGTTTGGCGACAGCTCCTACAATGAGCAGTTCTTC.

This clone was seen a single time. V usage is TRBV6-5 and J usage is TRBJ1-1, with 10 bases lining up with TRBD1. The ends lost 8 bases at V and 3 bases at J; junction bases unmatched: 9. Germline CDR1 and CDR2: MNHEY and SVGAGI. The CDR3 sequence is 15 residues long. The CDR3 DNA reads TGTGCCAGCGAAGGGGGGGACAGGGGATACACTGAAGCTTTCTTT. Translated: CASEGGDRGYTEAFF.

This clone is a singleton in its sample. In DNA form, the CDR3 reads TGCGCCAGCAGCGACGGACAGGGGGCTTACACCGGGGAGCTGTTTTTT. This translates into CASSDGQGAYTGELFF. The chain links TRBV5-1 to TRBJ2-2, with TRBD1 matching 11 bases. CDR1 and CDR2 (germline): SGHRS, YFSETQ. This CDR3 is built from 16 residues. Trimming at V came to 4 bases and at J to 3 bases, leaving 5 bases not matched to a gene.

This chain links TRBV10-3 with TRBJ2-3, with 9 positions matching TRBD1. Germline V lookup: CDR1 ENHRY, CDR2 SYGVKD. CDR3 length: 15 residues. Trimming cost V 0 bases and J 12 bases; bases outside gene matches: 10. The CDR3 nucleotides are TGTGCCATCAGTGAGTCGGACCCAGGGACAGGGTCTCAGTATTTT. Its protein is CAISESDPGTGSQYF.

The gene calls are TRBV5-1 and TRBJ1-1; D unclear. This CDR3 region has 13 residues. The ends were cut back, 6 bases at V and 0 bases at J, with 9 bases in the middle. Germline CDR1 and CDR2: SGHRS and YFSETQ. The CDR3, as DNA: TGCGCCAGCATGCGGGAGATGAACACTGAAGCTTTCTTT. Translating gives CASMREMNTEAFF. The variable domain in full, completed from reference TRBV5-1 and TRBJ1-1, reads KAGVTQTPRYLIKTRGQQVTLSCSPISGHRSVSWYQQTPGQGLQFLFEYFSETQRNKGNFPGRFSGRQFSNSRSEMNVSTLELGDSALYLCASMREMNTEAFFGQGTRLTVV.

The rearrangement links TRBV11-3 to TRBJ2-7, with 10 positions matching TRBD2. With V trimmed by 6 bases and J by 5 bases, 13 bases remained unmatched. The CDR3 runs to 16 residues. Germline CDR1 is SGHNT and CDR2 is YENEEA. CDR3 sequence (DNA): TGTGCCAGCAGTATAGAATTGGCTAGCGGGAGCAACGAGCAGTACTTC. Amino acids: CASSIELASGSNEQYF. The full variable domain, completed using reference TRBV11-3 and TRBJ2-7, is EAGVVQSPRYKIIEKKQPVAFWCNPISGHNTLYWYLQNLGQGPELLIRYENEEAVDDSQLPKDRFSAERLKGVDSTLKIQPAELGDSAVYLCASSIELASGSNEQYFGPGTRLTVT.

This chain uses TRBV6-5 with TRBJ2-5; 12 bases match TRBD1. Germline loops: CDR1 MNHEY, CDR2 SVGAGI. The CDR3 runs to 16 residues. V shed 0 bases and J 6 bases; nucleotides not matched to a gene: 5. The CDR3 region is CASSYSGTGGYQTQYF. DNA for the CDR3: TGTGCCAGCAGTTACTCGGGGACAGGGGGCTATCAGACCCAGTACTTC.

This clone was observed a few times. This chain uses TRBV7-9 with TRBJ1-3; D gene ambiguous. Germline lookup yields CDR1 SEHNR and CDR2 FQNEAQ (reference sequence). The ends were cut back, 5 bases at V and 4 bases at J, with 12 bases in the middle. The CDR3 is 14 residues long. CDR3: CASSDGGPGNTIYF. CDR3 DNA: TGTGCCAGCAGCGACGGAGGGCCCGGAAACACCATATATTTT.

The chain is built from TRBV28 and TRBJ1-1; tentatively, D is TRBD1 (6 bases). Germline V gene lookup returns CDR1 MDHEN and CDR2 SYDVKM. Trimming stripped 5 bases from V and 5 bases from J, with 15 bases between. This CDR3 is built from 14 residues. The CDR3, as DNA: TGTGCCAGCAGTCCCACAGGGACCTCGACTGAAGCTTTCTTT. Translated, it gives CASSPTGTSTEAFF.

The rearrangement joins TRBV5-1 to TRBJ2-1, with 9 bases aligning to TRBD2. The germline V gene encodes CDR1 SGHRS and CDR2 YFSETQ. The CDR3 consists of 15 residues. V gave up 4 bases and J gave up 3 bases; unmatched junction bases: 5. CDR3 sequence (DNA): TGCGCCAGCAGCCCGGGACTAGCAAGCTACAATGAGCAGTTCTTC. Translating gives CASSPGLASYNEQFF.